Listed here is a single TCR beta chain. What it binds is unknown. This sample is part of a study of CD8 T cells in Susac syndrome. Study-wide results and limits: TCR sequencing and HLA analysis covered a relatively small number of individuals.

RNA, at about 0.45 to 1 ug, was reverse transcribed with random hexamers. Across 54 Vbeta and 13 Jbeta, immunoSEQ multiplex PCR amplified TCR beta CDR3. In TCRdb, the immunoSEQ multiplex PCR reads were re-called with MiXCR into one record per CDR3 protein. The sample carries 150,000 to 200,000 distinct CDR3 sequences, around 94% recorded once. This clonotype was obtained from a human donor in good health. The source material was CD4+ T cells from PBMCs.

CDR3 region: CASSQEGGRRLSENIQYF. For the CDR3, the DNA is TGCGCCAGCAGCCAAGAGGGGGGGAGGAGGTTGTCGGAAAACATTCAGTACTTC. The J gene is TRBJ2-4, the V gene TRBV4-3; 7 nucleotides agree with TRBD2. Germline assignment: CDR1 LGHNA and CDR2 YSLEER. With V trimmed by 0 bases and J by 5 bases, 13 bases remained unmatched. The CDR3 contains 18 residues.